A selection of T cell receptor beta chains follows, all from one sample in a study of T cells in Graves' hyperthyroidism and ophthalmopathy. TCRdb passed the multiplex PCR reads through MiXCR, listing each CDR3 protein once. The sample includes approximately 620,000 distinct CDR3 sequences, about 16% seen only once; the top ten take roughly 3.5%. The specimen was blood. Receptors originate from a woman between 40 and 50 years old with Graves' ophthalmopathy. Both conserved end residues are part of each CDR3. D genes are given only for firm matches. Clone size is given for some rows only: seen once, a few or many times, or a class if the clone is expanded.

CDR3aa: CASSKLTRDLNNEQFF
CDR3nt: TGCGCCAGCAGCAAACTTACGCGGGACCTAAACAATGAGCAGTTCTTC
v_gene: TRBV5-1
j_gene: TRBJ2-1
abundance: many
len: 16
d_gene: .

CDR3aa: CASSQVNSPDTQYF
CDR3nt: TGTGCCAGCAGCCAAGTGAACTCCCCAGATACGCAGTATTTT
v_gene: TRBV3-1
j_gene: TRBJ2-3
abundance: many
len: 14
d_gene: .

CDR3aa: CASSPGTGIVDTQYF
CDR3nt: TGCGCCAGCAGCCCCGGGACAGGGATTGTGGATACGCAGTATTTT
v_gene: TRBV5-1
j_gene: TRBJ2-3
abundance: .
len: 15
d_gene: TRBD1

CDR3aa: CASSETNEQYF
CDR3nt: TGTGCCAGCAGTGAAACAAACGAGCAGTACTTC
v_gene: TRBV2
j_gene: TRBJ2-7
abundance: many
len: 11
d_gene: .

CDR3aa: CASSQERGRADTQYF
CDR3nt: TGTGCCAGCAGCCAGGAGCGCGGGCGAGCAGATACGCAGTATTTT
v_gene: TRBV3-1
j_gene: TRBJ2-3
abundance: many
len: 15
d_gene: .

CDR3aa: CSVESGVTGGDGYTF
CDR3nt: TGCAGCGTTGAATCCGGTGTTACAGGGGGCGATGGCTACACCTTC
v_gene: TRBV29-1
j_gene: TRBJ1-2
abundance: many
len: 15
d_gene: TRBD1

CDR3aa: CASSPGSLGNEQFF
CDR3nt: TGCGCCAGCAGCCCTGGCAGTCTCGGAAATGAGCAGTTCTTC
v_gene: TRBV5-1
j_gene: TRBJ2-1
abundance: few
len: 14
d_gene: .

CDR3aa: CASSINQPQHF
CDR3nt: TGTGCCAGCAGTATTAATCAGCCCCAGCATTTT
v_gene: TRBV28
j_gene: TRBJ1-5
abundance: .
len: 11
d_gene: .

CDR3aa: CASSQPGGETQYF
CDR3nt: TGTGCCAGCAGTCAGCCCGGGGGTGAGACCCAGTACTTC
v_gene: TRBV6-1
j_gene: TRBJ2-5
abundance: many
len: 13
d_gene: .

CDR3aa: CASSETSGSWAGELFF
CDR3nt: TGTGCCAGCAGCGAGACTAGCGGGAGTTGGGCCGGGGAGCTGTTTTTT
v_gene: TRBV2
j_gene: TRBJ2-2
abundance: many
len: 16
d_gene: TRBD2

CDR3aa: CSVERQEGETQYF
CDR3nt: TGCAGCGTTGAAAGACAGGAGGGAGAGACCCAGTACTTC
v_gene: TRBV29-1
j_gene: TRBJ2-5
abundance: many
len: 13
d_gene: .

CDR3aa: CSVGISSSTDTQYF
CDR3nt: TGCAGCGTTGGCATCAGCTCTAGCACAGATACGCAGTATTTT
v_gene: TRBV29-1
j_gene: TRBJ2-3
abundance: few
len: 14
d_gene: .

CDR3aa: CASSPRTGGHEQFF
CDR3nt: TGTGCCAGCAGCCCGCGGACAGGGGGACATGAGCAGTTCTTC
v_gene: TRBV7-3
j_gene: TRBJ2-1
abundance: many
len: 14
d_gene: TRBD1

CDR3aa: CASSLGQGPPPNEQYF
CDR3nt: TGTGCCAGCAGCTTGGGACAGGGTCCCCCTCCGAACGAGCAGTACTTC
v_gene: TRBV7-8
j_gene: TRBJ2-7
abundance: many
len: 16
d_gene: TRBD1

CDR3aa: CASSLQGASDTQYF
CDR3nt: TGCGCCAGCAGCTTGCAGGGAGCTTCAGATACGCAGTATTTT
v_gene: TRBV5-1
j_gene: TRBJ2-3
abundance: many
len: 14
d_gene: .

CDR3aa: CSARVARGTTQPQHF
CDR3nt: TGCAGTGCTAGAGTTGCAAGAGGGACGACTCAGCCCCAGCATTTT
v_gene: TRBV20-1
j_gene: TRBJ1-5
abundance: .
len: 15
d_gene: .

CDR3aa: CATRLGHNTGELFF
CDR3nt: TGTGCCACCCGGCTGGGACACAACACCGGGGAGCTGTTTTTT
v_gene: TRBV7-3
j_gene: TRBJ2-2
abundance: .
len: 14
d_gene: .

CDR3aa: CASSPGGAPGTNEKLFF
CDR3nt: TGTGCCAGCTCACCCGGCGGGGCGCCGGGCACTAATGAAAAACTGTTTTTT
v_gene: TRBV18
j_gene: TRBJ1-4
abundance: few
len: 17
d_gene: .

CDR3aa: CASRPGPAADTQYF
CDR3nt: TGTGCCAGCAGGCCTGGCCCCGCGGCAGATACGCAGTATTTT
v_gene: TRBV2
j_gene: TRBJ2-3
abundance: many
len: 14
d_gene: .

CDR3aa: CASRAGAGDEQFF
CDR3nt: TGTGCCAGCCGAGCGGGAGCCGGGGATGAGCAGTTCTTC
v_gene: TRBV2
j_gene: TRBJ2-1
abundance: .
len: 13
d_gene: TRBD2

CDR3aa: CASRKTGSRANVLTF
CDR3nt: TGTGCCAGCAGAAAAACAGGGTCTAGGGCCAACGTCCTGACTTTC
v_gene: TRBV12-3/TRBV12-4
j_gene: TRBJ2-6
abundance: .
len: 15
d_gene: .

CDR3aa: CSARGLIKMETQYF
CDR3nt: TGCAGTGCTAGAGGTCTGATTAAGATGGAGACCCAGTACTTC
v_gene: TRBV20-1
j_gene: TRBJ2-5
abundance: many
len: 14
d_gene: .

CDR3aa: CSARAGQVNEKLFF
CDR3nt: TGCAGTGCTAGAGCCGGACAGGTGAATGAAAAACTGTTTTTT
v_gene: TRBV20-1
j_gene: TRBJ1-4
abundance: many
len: 14
d_gene: TRBD1

CDR3aa: CASSFRLQGAAETQYF
CDR3nt: TGTGCCAGCAGTTTCCGACTCCAGGGGGCGGCGGAGACCCAGTACTTC
v_gene: TRBV12-3/TRBV12-4
j_gene: TRBJ2-5
abundance: many
len: 16
d_gene: TRBD1

CDR3aa: CSASGLAGAYGMTQYF
CDR3nt: TGCAGTGCTTCGGGACTAGCGGGAGCCTACGGCATGACCCAGTACTTC
v_gene: TRBV20-1
j_gene: TRBJ2-5
abundance: many
len: 16
d_gene: TRBD2

CDR3aa: CASSYSPRGGGTDTQYF
CDR3nt: TGTGCCAGCAGTTACTCCCCGCGGGGGGGGGGCACAGATACGCAGTATTTT
v_gene: TRBV6-2/TRBV6-3
j_gene: TRBJ2-3
abundance: few
len: 17
d_gene: TRBD2

CDR3aa: CASSPGQGQSPLHF
CDR3nt: TGCGCCAGCAGCCCCGGACAGGGGCAATCACCCCTCCACTTT
v_gene: TRBV5-1
j_gene: TRBJ1-6
abundance: few
len: 14
d_gene: TRBD1

CDR3aa: CATSRDGAGTNYGYTF
CDR3nt: TGTGCCACCAGCAGAGATGGAGCAGGGACCAACTATGGCTACACCTTC
v_gene: TRBV15
j_gene: TRBJ1-2
abundance: many
len: 16
d_gene: .

CDR3aa: CSGGGSGGVETQYF
CDR3nt: TGCAGTGGGGGGGGTAGCGGGGGCGTGGAGACCCAGTACTTC
v_gene: TRBV20-1
j_gene: TRBJ2-5
abundance: many
len: 14
d_gene: TRBD2

CDR3aa: CASGLAGGDTQYF
CDR3nt: TGTGCTAGTGGTTTAGCGGGAGGGGATACGCAGTATTTT
v_gene: TRBV12-5
j_gene: TRBJ2-3
abundance: many
len: 13
d_gene: TRBD2